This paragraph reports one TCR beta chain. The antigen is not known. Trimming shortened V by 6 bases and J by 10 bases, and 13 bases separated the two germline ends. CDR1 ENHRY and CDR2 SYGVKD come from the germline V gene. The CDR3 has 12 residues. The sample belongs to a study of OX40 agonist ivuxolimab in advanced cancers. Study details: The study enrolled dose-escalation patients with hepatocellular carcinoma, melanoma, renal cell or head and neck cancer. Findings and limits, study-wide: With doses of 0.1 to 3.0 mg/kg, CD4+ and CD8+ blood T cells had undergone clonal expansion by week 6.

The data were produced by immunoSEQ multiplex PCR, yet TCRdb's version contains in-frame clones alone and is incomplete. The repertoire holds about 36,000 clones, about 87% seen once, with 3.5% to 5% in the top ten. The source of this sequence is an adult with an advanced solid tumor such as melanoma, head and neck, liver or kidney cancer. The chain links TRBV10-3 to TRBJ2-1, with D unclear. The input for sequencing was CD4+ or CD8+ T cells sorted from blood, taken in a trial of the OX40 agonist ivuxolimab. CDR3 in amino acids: CAISPPGLEQFF. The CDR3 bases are TGTGCCATCAGCCCCCCGGGTCTGGAGCAGTTCTTC.